A single sample gave rise to the 18 T cell receptor beta chains below, sequenced in a study of cytomegalovirus exposure and HLA in healthy donors. The assay was immunoSEQ multiplex PCR, and TCRdb's table has in-frame clones only and misses some. The data contain 150,000 to 200,000 clones, about 90% of them seen just once; the ten biggest clones take up approximately 3%. Material: PBMCs. Receptors originate from a woman aged 18-35 years in good health and CMV-seropositive.

Here the CDR3 DNA reads TGCAGTGCCACTAGTGCCTTGGAGCAGTACTTC. This encodes CSATSALEQYF. The chain links TRBV20-1 to TRBJ2-7, with D possibly TRBD2 on 5 matching bases. Trimming took off 6 bases at V and 7 bases at J, with 13 bases between the two ends. CDR3 length equals 11 residues. Germline CDR1 is DFQATT and CDR2 is SNEGSKA (reference sequence).

This clone was recorded once. The chain recombines TRBV6-1 with TRBJ1-2; D is uncertain. This CDR3 region has 13 residues. The V end was cut by 6 bases, the J end by 8 bases, with 16 bases between. The germline V gene has CDR1 MNHNS and CDR2 SASEGT. The CDR3 sequence is CASRLTAREGYTF. The CDR3 coding sequence is TGTGCCAGCAGACTGACTGCTCGGGAAGGCTACACCTTC.

V is TRBV6-5 and J is TRBJ2-1; D is possibly TRBD1 (6 bases). Deletions cut 10 bases from V and 8 bases from J, with 21 bases between. The V gene's germline CDR1 is MNHEY and CDR2 SVGAGI. The CDR3 is 14 residues long. The CDR3 is CATLGADSSHEQFF. The CDR3 DNA is TGTGCCACCCTGGGAGCGGACAGTTCCCATGAGCAGTTCTTC.

This chain links TRBV19 with TRBJ2-3; 8 bases are shared with TRBD2. CDR3 length equals 14 residues. Germline trimming cut 5 bases from V and 2 bases from J; bases unmatched to any gene: 3. Germline V lookup: CDR1 LNHDA, CDR2 SQIVND (reference sequence). The CDR3 region has the DNA TGTGCCAGTAGTTTGCGGGGGGCCACAGATACGCAGTATTTT. Its translation is CASSLRGATDTQYF.

Comment on this clone: This sample also contains other DNA sequences that code for the same CDR3. The chain couples TRBV13 to TRBJ1-5, with D unclear. The CDR3 runs to 14 residues. Looked up from germline, CDR1 is PRHDT and CDR2 is FYEKMQ (reference sequence). Trimming stripped 9 bases from V and 4 bases from J, with 16 bases between. The CDR3 sequence is CASSLTPRNQPQHF. In DNA form, the CDR3 reads TGTGCCAGTAGCCTAACCCCCAGGAATCAGCCCCAGCATTTT. The whole variable domain, filled in from reference TRBV13 and TRBJ1-5, reads AAGVIQSPRHLIKEKRETATLKCYPIPRHDTVYWYQQGPGQDPQFLISFYEKMQSDKGSIPDRFSAQQFSDYHSELNMSSLELGDSALYFCASSLTPRNQPQHFGDGTRLSIL.

The chain joins TRBV7-6 to TRBJ1-1; 7 positions agree with TRBD1. This CDR3 contains 12 residues. J lost 9 bases, V lost 5 bases, and 6 bases had no gene match. The germline gives CDR1 SGHVS, CDR2 FNYEAQ. CDR3 DNA sequence: TGTGCCAGCAGCACCCGACAGGGCAAAGCTTTCTTT. It specifies CASSTRQGKAFF.

The rearrangement uses TRBV5-1 and TRBJ1-1; 8 bases map to TRBD1. Trimming at V came to 1 base and at J to 3 bases, leaving 8 bases not matched to a gene. Per germline, CDR1 SGHRS and CDR2 YFSETQ. This CDR3 is built from 16 residues. The CDR3 sequence is CASSLLSGGADTEAFF. Here the CDR3 DNA reads TGCGCCAGCAGCTTGTTGTCAGGGGGCGCGGACACTGAAGCTTTCTTT.

The chain has TRBV2 and TRBJ2-7, with 9 positions matching TRBD2. Germline CDR1 and CDR2: SNHLY and FYNNEI. Trimming cost V 5 bases and J 9 bases; bases outside gene matches: 11. The CDR3 length is 14 residues. The CDR3 sequence is CASSPSGAGPRQYF. The DNA of the CDR3 is TGTGCCAGCAGTCCTAGCGGGGCGGGACCTCGGCAGTACTTC. The complete variable domain, with remaining parts taken from reference TRBV2 and TRBJ2-7, reads EPEVTQTPSHQVTQMGQEVILRCVPISNHLYFYWYRQILGQKVEFLVSFYNNEISEKSEIFDDQFSVERPDGSNFTLKIRSTKLEDSAMYFCASSPSGAGPRQYFGPGTRLTVT.

The chain joins TRBV5-4 to TRBJ2-7; TRBD2 agrees at 9 bases. CDR1 and CDR2 (germline): SGHNT, YYREEE (reference sequence). The CDR3 covers 14 residues. Unmatched junction bases numbered 7, after V lost 3 bases and J lost 6 bases. CDR3 in amino acids: CASSYSGLASEQYF. CDR3 DNA sequence: TGTGCCAGCAGCTATTCGGGACTAGCTAGCGAGCAGTACTTC.

V gene TRBV10-3 combines with J gene TRBJ2-1; D is perhaps TRBD1 (5 bases). Trimming cost V 6 bases and J 9 bases, with 9 bases left between them. The CDR3 extends over 11 amino acids. Germline loops: CDR1 ENHRY, CDR2 SYGVKD. Here the CDR3 DNA reads TGTGCCATCAGCAGGGATGTTGAGCAGTTCTTC. Its translation: CAISRDVEQFF.

The chain is built from TRBV18 and TRBJ2-3, with D possibly TRBD2 on 6 matching bases. Looked up from germline, CDR1 is KGHSH and CDR2 is LQKENI. The CDR3 has 16 residues. Deletions cut 2 bases from V and 5 bases from J, with 17 bases between. CDR3 in amino acids: CASSPVTRELGDTQYF. The CDR3 DNA reads TGTGCCAGCTCACCAGTAACACGGGAGTTGGGAGATACGCAGTATTTT.

This chain uses TRBV6-1 with TRBJ1-2; no firm D call. Germline values: CDR1 MNHNS, CDR2 SASEGT. The CDR3 loop spans 11 amino acids. V was cut by 0 bases and J by 13 bases, with 9 bases left in between. CDR3 bases: TGTGCCAGCAGTGAAGCGAGGGTTCGCACCTTC. This codes for CASSEARVRTF.

This chain links TRBV27 with TRBJ2-1; D unclear. Trimming removed 3 bases at V and 5 bases at J, with 2 bases between. The CDR3 loop spans 11 amino acids. The germline V gene encodes CDR1 MNHEY and CDR2 SMNVEV (reference sequence). CDR3 sequence reads: CASSFNNEQFF. In DNA, the CDR3 is TGTGCCAGCAGTTTTAACAATGAGCAGTTCTTC.

V gene TRBV7-9 combines with J gene TRBJ2-7, with 9 bases matching TRBD1. Germline V gene lookup returns CDR1 SEHNR and CDR2 FQNEAQ (reference sequence). Trimming at V came to 4 bases and at J to 1 base, leaving 8 bases not matched to a gene. The CDR3 runs 16 residues. In nucleotides, the CDR3 is TGTGCCAGCAGCTCACCCTTTGACAGGGGGTCCTACGAGCAGTACTTC. Translated: CASSSPFDRGSYEQYF. The full variable domain, in which reference TRBV7-9 and TRBJ2-7 provide the parts outside the CDR3, is DTGVSQNPRHKITKRGQNVTFRCDPISEHNRLYWYRQTLGQGPEFLTYFQNEAQLEKSRLLSDRFSAERPKGSFSTLEIQRTEQGDSAMYLCASSSPFDRGSYEQYFGPGTRLTVT.

This clone was recorded a few times. CDR3 region: CASSRQANLYEQYF. CDR3 DNA sequence: TGTGCCAGCAGCAGACAGGCGAACTTGTACGAGCAGTACTTC. The J gene is TRBJ2-7, the V gene TRBV27, with TRBD1 as a possible D gene (6 bases). The CDR3 runs to 14 residues. The germline V and J ends were trimmed by 6 bases and 4 bases, with 16 bases remaining between them. Per the germline V gene, CDR1 is MNHEY and CDR2 is SMNVEV (reference sequence).

This chain joins TRBV10-3 and TRBJ1-1; possible D gene TRBD1, 6 bases. CDR1 is ENHRY, CDR2 SYGVKD, per germline. V was cut by 2 bases and J by 1 base, with 11 bases left in between. The CDR3 length is 15 residues. Written as DNA, the CDR3 is TGTGCCATCAGTGAGCAAAGAGGGGGGAACACTGAAGCTTTCTTT. This gives the protein CAISEQRGGNTEAFF.

The chain joins TRBV7-9 to TRBJ1-1; no definite D call. The CDR3 sequence is 14 residues long. Between the trimmed V and J ends, which lost 2 bases and 5 bases, there was a span of 12 bases. The germline CDR1 and CDR2 sequences are SEHNR and FQNEAQ (reference sequence). CDR3 region: CASSLITGGTEAFF. CDR3 nucleotides: TGTGCCAGCAGCTTAATAACGGGAGGGACTGAAGCTTTCTTT.

The chain employs TRBV5-5 and TRBJ2-7; 7 bases match TRBD1. The V and J ends lost 0 bases and 3 bases, in that order; junction bases with no gene match: 3. The CDR3 is 14 amino acids. Germline assignment: CDR1 SGHKS and CDR2 YYEKEE (reference sequence). As DNA, the CDR3 is TGTGCCAGCAGCTTGGGGGGACAGTTCTACGAGCAGTACTTC. This codes for CASSLGGQFYEQYF.